A single sample gave rise to the 28 T cell receptor beta chains below, sequenced in a study of blood T cell repertoires in COVID-19 (dated by TCRdb to about 2020). Libraries were made using the immunoSEQ multiplex PCR assay. Here the immuneACCESS table is served through TCRdb, limited to in-frame sequences with V and J called. Missing clones are a known gap in these copies; in checked studies unresolved V genes cover under half, and the rest lacks a known reason. The sample table lists around 150,000 clones, 82% of them with a count of one. The ten largest clonotypes hold 6.5% to 9% of the sample. The sample taken for sequencing was peripheral blood. The receptors originated from a woman in her forties with COVID-19, enrolled during active disease.

The chain combines TRBV11-2 with TRBJ2-1, with TRBD2 matching over 11 bases. This CDR3 spans 15 amino acids. From germline, CDR1 is SGHAT and CDR2 FQNNGV. Trimming at V came to 5 bases and at J to 0 bases, leaving 0 bases not matched to a gene. This CDR3 reads CASSGTSGSYNEQFF. The CDR3, as DNA: TGTGCCAGCAGCGGGACTAGCGGCTCCTACAATGAGCAGTTCTTC.

V and J are TRBV28 and TRBJ2-7; D is uncertain. In germline, CDR1 is MDHEN, CDR2 SYDVKM. The CDR3 has 11 amino acids. V was pared by 3 bases and J by 4 bases, with 4 bases between. The CDR3 region is CASSFEYEQYF. CDR3 nucleotide sequence: TGTGCCAGCAGTTTCGAGTACGAGCAGTACTTC.

The gene calls are TRBV19 and TRBJ1-2, with 10 bases matching TRBD1. Per the germline V gene, CDR1 is LNHDA and CDR2 is SQIVND (reference sequence). V lost 6 bases and J lost 8; bases outside the gene matches: 6. The CDR3 is 13 residues long. In nucleotides, the CDR3 is TGTGCCAGTAGGGGGGACAGGGGATTCGGCTACACCTTC. Protein: CASRGDRGFGYTF.

This clone was observed a few times. The chain employs TRBV7-8 and TRBJ2-6; D might be TRBD2 (6 bases). Trimming removed 1 base from V and 2 bases from J, with 12 bases in between. Germline V gene lookup returns CDR1 SGHVS and CDR2 FQNEAQ. This CDR3 comprises 17 residues. CDR3 DNA sequence: TGTGCCAGCAGCTTAGACGAGGAGGGAACTGGGGCCAACGTCCTGACTTTC. This gives the protein CASSLDEEGTGANVLTF.

V and J are TRBV19 and TRBJ1-6, with 9 bases matching TRBD1. CDR3 length equals 16 residues. Looked up from germline, CDR1 is LNHDA and CDR2 is SQIVND (reference sequence). Trimming at V came to 7 bases and at J to 9 bases, leaving 13 bases not matched to a gene. CDR3 bases: TGTGCCAGTACCATAGGACAGGGGATCGTTGGTTCACCCCTCCACTTT. It is translated as CASTIGQGIVGSPLHF.

This clone was seen more than once but under ten times. The chain employs TRBV11-2 and TRBJ2-2, with 10 bases lining up with TRBD1. The CDR3 loop spans 14 amino acids. Germline trimming cut 6 bases from V and 8 bases from J; bases unmatched to any gene: 6. Germline V gene lookup returns CDR1 SGHAT and CDR2 FQNNGV. DNA of the CDR3: TGTGCCAGCAGGCAGACAGGGGGCGGAGGGGAGCTGTTTTTT. It is translated as CASRQTGGGGELFF.

The chain combines TRBV10-3 with TRBJ1-2; 10 bases line up with TRBD1. The CDR3 loop spans 12 amino acids. V trimming: 10 bases; J trimming: 3 bases; junction bases outside the gene matches: 2. Germline V gene data show CDR1 as ENHRY and CDR2 as SYGVKD. The CDR3 here is CANGQGDYGYTF. The CDR3 bases are TGTGCCAACGGACAGGGGGACTATGGCTACACCTTC.

This chain connects TRBV6-5 to TRBJ2-2; D remains ambiguous. Germline V CDR1 and CDR2: MNHEY, SVGAGI. Trimming took off 1 base at V and 1 base at J, with 4 bases between the two ends. This CDR3 spans 14 amino acids. The CDR3, as DNA: TGTGCCAGCAGTTACTGGCAGAACACCGGGGAGCTGTTTTTT. This codes for CASSYWQNTGELFF.

The rearrangement joins TRBV5-6 to TRBJ1-3, with a possible D match to TRBD1 (5 bases). The germline CDR1 and CDR2 sequences are SGHDT and YYEEEE. CDR3 length: 14 residues. The V gene lost 3 bases and the J gene lost 8 bases, with 15 bases spanning the gap. This CDR3 is CASSSGIMVDTIYF. DNA of the CDR3: TGTGCCAGCAGCTCAGGGATTATGGTAGACACCATATATTTT.

The chain combines TRBV15 with TRBJ2-5; 9 bases map to TRBD2. Looked up from germline, CDR1 is LNHNV and CDR2 is YYDKDF (reference sequence). V trimming: 0 bases; J trimming: 2 bases; junction bases outside the gene matches: 16. CDR3 length equals 20 residues. The CDR3 reads CATSREAGGLRGGGQETQYF. CDR3 sequence (DNA): TGTGCCACCAGCAGAGAGGCGGGAGGGTTACGCGGAGGGGGGCAAGAGACCCAGTACTTC.

V usage is TRBV11-2 and J usage is TRBJ2-5, with D maybe TRBD2 (5 bases). Germline V lookup: CDR1 SGHAT, CDR2 FQNNGV. The CDR3 runs to 14 residues. V gave up 1 base and J gave up 4 bases, with 10 bases separating them. Written as DNA, the CDR3 is TGTGCCAGCAGCTTAGTGGTCCGGGGAGAGACCCAGTACTTC. This encodes CASSLVVRGETQYF.

The rearrangement uses TRBV3-1 (or the pseudogene TRBV3-2) and TRBJ2-5, with 11 bases that match TRBD1. The CDR3 is made up of 17 amino acids. After removal of 5 bases from V and 2 bases from J, the junction contained 10 bases not matched to a gene. The germline gives CDR1 LGHDT, CDR2 YNNKEL (reference sequence). The CDR3 is CASSVQGQGASQETQYF. DNA of the CDR3: TGTGCCAGCAGCGTACAAGGACAGGGGGCTTCTCAAGAGACCCAGTACTTC.

This sequence joins TRBV19 and TRBJ1-1, with 7 positions matching TRBD1. The CDR3 loop spans 13 amino acids. Germline CDR1 and CDR2: LNHDA and SQIVND (reference sequence). V dropped 5 bases and J dropped 7; count of bases not matched to a gene: 7. The CDR3 coding sequence is TGTGCCAGTAGTCTATCCAACAGGGGTGAAGCTTTCTTT. Translating it yields CASSLSNRGEAFF.

This clone appeared a few times. This CDR3 is CASSGRQGLNYEQYF. Here the CDR3 DNA reads TGTGCCAGCAGCGGTCGACAGGGCCTAAACTACGAGCAGTACTTC. V usage is TRBV3-1 (or the pseudogene TRBV3-2) and J usage is TRBJ2-7; 7 bases are shared with TRBD1. J was trimmed by 3 bases and V by 5 bases; bases with no gene match: 10. The length of the CDR3 is 15 residues. Germline-derived CDR1 and CDR2 are LGHDT and YNNKEL (reference sequence).

The chain couples TRBV5-8 to TRBJ2-7, with D tentatively TRBD2 (6 bases). The CDR3 contains 17 residues. Germline loops: CDR1 SGHTS, CDR2 YDEGEE. V shed 4 bases and J shed 2 bases, with 22 bases lying between them. CDR3 sequence reads: CASSPLTHRDWTYEQYF. The DNA for the CDR3 is TGTGCCAGCAGCCCACTGACACACCGGGACTGGACCTACGAGCAGTACTTC. The complete variable domain, with remaining parts taken from reference TRBV5-8 and TRBJ2-7, reads EAGVTQSPTHLIKTRGQQATLRCSPISGHTSVYWYQQALGLGLQFLLWYDEGEERNRGNFPPRFSGRQFPNYSSELNVNALELEDSALYLCASSPLTHRDWTYEQYFGPGTRLTVT.

A word on this clone: The CDR3 does not close with the conserved phenylalanine or tryptophan, likely indicating a read error. The limits of the CDR3 on the DNA are not certain, so only TCRdb's listed CDR3 is given. CDR3 residues: CASSLAYEET. The J gene is TRBJ2-4, the V gene TRBV7-8; the tabulated D call, TRBD2, remains unverified against the DNA. Ends included, the CDR3 has 10 residues. Germline V gene data show CDR1 as SGHVS and CDR2 as FQNEAQ.

The chain recombines TRBV10-1 with TRBJ2-5, with 12 bases matching TRBD2. The ends lost 3 bases at V and 5 bases at J; junction bases unmatched: 4. CDR1 is WNHNN, CDR2 SYGVQD, per germline (reference sequence). The CDR3 length is 15 residues. The chain's CDR3 is CASSEGLAGGETQYF. For the CDR3, the DNA is TGCGCCAGCAGTGAAGGGCTAGCGGGAGGGGAGACCCAGTACTTC.

This clone was detected only once. The chain carries TRBV28 and TRBJ2-5, with D possibly TRBD2 on 6 matching bases. Trimming stripped 6 bases from V and 4 bases from J, with 15 bases between. CDR1 and CDR2 (germline): MDHEN, SYDVKM. The CDR3 length is 14 residues. The CDR3 here is CASREGLEPETQYF. CDR3 DNA: TGTGCCAGCAGGGAGGGACTGGAGCCAGAGACCCAGTACTTC. The whole variable domain, remainder taken from reference TRBV28 and TRBJ2-5, is DVKVTQSSRYLVKRTGEKVFLECVQDMDHENMFWYRQDPGLGLRLIYFSYDVKMKEKGDIPEGYSVSREKKERFSLILESASTNQTSMYLCASREGLEPETQYFGPGTRLLVL.

The chain has TRBV5-5 and TRBJ2-5; possible D gene TRBD1, 5 bases. The CDR3 spans 15 residues. Germline values: CDR1 SGHKS, CDR2 YYEKEE (reference sequence). V was clipped by 0 bases and J by 3 bases, with 12 bases between them. The DNA for the CDR3 is TGTGCCAGCAGCTTGGCCACATTGACAGAAGAGACCCAGTACTTC. Translating gives CASSLATLTEETQYF.

V and J are TRBV10-2 and TRBJ2-2; 13 positions match TRBD2. CDR3 length equals 17 residues. Looked up from germline, CDR1 is WSHSY and CDR2 is SAAADI. V was pared by 6 bases and J by 0 bases, with 4 bases of the junction left unmatched. For the CDR3, the DNA is TGCGCCAGCAGAGGACTAGCGGGGGTCACGAACACCGGGGAGCTGTTTTTT. It codes for CASRGLAGVTNTGELFF.

This clone has just one count. The V and J genes are TRBV5-1 and TRBJ2-5, with 8 positions matching TRBD1. The germline V gene encodes CDR1 SGHRS and CDR2 YFSETQ. The trim removed 3 bases at V and 7 bases at J, leaving 8 bases unmatched. This CDR3 is built from 14 residues. As DNA, the CDR3 is TGCGCCAGCAGCTCGGGGACAGGTCTTGTGACCCAGTACTTC. This encodes CASSSGTGLVTQYF. The full variable domain, its missing parts supplied by reference TRBV5-1 and TRBJ2-5, is KAGVTQTPRYLIKTRGQQVTLSCSPISGHRSVSWYQQTPGQGLQFLFEYFSETQRNKGNFPGRFSGRQFSNSRSEMNVSTLELGDSALYLCASSSGTGLVTQYFGPGTRLLVL.

A few counts support this clone. This chain connects TRBV7-6 to TRBJ2-3, with 7 bases aligning to TRBD1. The ends lost 5 bases at V and 2 bases at J; junction bases unmatched: 4. CDR3 size: 14 residues. CDR1 and CDR2 (germline): SGHVS, FNYEAQ. The CDR3 loop is CASSPGGFTDTQYF. The CDR3 bases are TGTGCCAGCAGCCCAGGGGGTTTCACAGATACGCAGTATTTT.

The chain is built from TRBV18 and TRBJ2-1; possible D gene TRBD2, 5 bases. Trimming removed 3 bases at V and 4 bases at J, with 13 bases between. Germline CDR1 and CDR2: KGHSH and LQKENI. This CDR3 is 15 amino acids long. DNA for the CDR3: TGTGCCAGCTCACCCCGGGGTAGCGCGTACAATGAGCAGTTCTTC. It encodes CASSPRGSAYNEQFF.

The rearrangement joins TRBV30 to TRBJ1-5, with D possibly matching TRBD1 (6 bases). The ends were cut back, 2 bases at V and 0 bases at J, with 14 bases in the middle. This CDR3 has 16 residues. CDR1 and CDR2 from the germline V gene are GTSNPN and SVGIG (reference sequence). The CDR3 DNA reads as TGTGCCTGGAGTCTGGGACATCCCGATAGCAATCAGCCCCAGCATTTT. Translation: CAWSLGHPDSNQPQHF.

The rearrangement uses TRBV28 and TRBJ1-5; D gene ambiguous. Germline CDR1 MDHEN, CDR2 SYDVKM. The CDR3 runs to 19 residues. The V end was cut by 5 bases, the J end by 7 bases, with 30 bases between. Here the CDR3 DNA reads TGTGCCAGCAGTCCTCAAGCGGTCTCGACACGCTTCCCGGGGCAGCCCCAGCATTTT. This sequence encodes CASSPQAVSTRFPGQPQHF. Full variable domain (remainder filled in from reference TRBV28 and TRBJ1-5): DVKVTQSSRYLVKRTGEKVFLECVQDMDHENMFWYRQDPGLGLRLIYFSYDVKMKEKGDIPEGYSVSREKKERFSLILESASTNQTSMYLCASSPQAVSTRFPGQPQHFGDGTRLSIL.

This sequence joins TRBV11-1 and TRBJ1-1; a weak D match, TRBD1 (6 bases). The CDR3 contains 13 residues. Between the trimmed V and J ends, which lost 8 bases and 3 bases, there was a span of 13 bases. The germline V gene has CDR1 SGHAT and CDR2 FQDESV (reference sequence). CDR3 in DNA: TGTGCCAGCCAAGTGACAGGATACACTGAAGCTTTCTTT. This translates into CASQVTGYTEAFF.

This chain uses TRBV29-1 with TRBJ2-6, with 7 positions matching TRBD1. The CDR3 has 14 residues. After removal of 6 bases from V and 0 bases from J, the junction contained 2 bases not matched to a gene. Germline lookup yields CDR1 SQVTM and CDR2 ANQGSEA. CDR3 residues: CSVPGGSGANVLTF. Written as DNA, the CDR3 is TGCAGCGTCCCAGGGGGCTCTGGGGCCAACGTCCTGACTTTC.

This chain links TRBV6-2 or TRBV6-3 with TRBJ2-3; no reliable D call. The ends were cut back, 2 bases at V and 1 base at J, with 7 bases in the middle. Germline CDR1 MNHEY, CDR2 SVGEGT. The CDR3 is 14 amino acids. The CDR3: CASSYGLRTDTQYF. The CDR3, as DNA: TGTGCCAGCAGTTACGGCCTTCGCACAGATACGCAGTATTTT.